These 2 T cell receptor beta chains share one sample of origin, sequenced in a study of shared clonotypes between healthy human individuals (dated by TCRdb to 2020 to 2022). Libraries came from the immunoSEQ multiplex PCR assay. TCRdb's version of the immuneACCESS table is confined to in-frame rearrangements and falls short of the full clone set. An unresolved V gene accounts for under half of the shortfall where checked; the remainder is of unknown origin. The sample contains about 490,000 clones, 75% to 85% of them found a single time. The ten largest clones capture around 13% of the sample. Input material: PBMCs. The receptors derive from a woman aged 40-49 years in good health. Some clones in this sample may be carry-over from other donors' samples.

V and J are TRBV30 and TRBJ2-5; D remains ambiguous. V lost 5 bases to trimming and J lost 5 bases, with 15 bases between them. Germline CDR1 reads GTSNPN; CDR2 reads SVGIG (reference sequence). The CDR3 totals 13 residues. The CDR3 protein is CAWGLSLSETQYF. CDR3 sequence (DNA): TGTGCCTGGGGTTTATCCCTAAGTGAGACCCAGTACTTC.

The rearrangement joins TRBV19 to TRBJ1-5; D is ambiguous. This CDR3 comprises 13 residues. Germline V CDR1 and CDR2: LNHDA, SQIVND (reference sequence). Trimming took off 4 bases at V and 5 bases at J, with 9 bases between the two ends. The CDR3 protein is CASSSGVDQPQHF. CDR3 nucleotide sequence: TGTGCCAGTAGTAGTGGGGTTGATCAGCCCCAGCATTTT.